This is a list of T cell receptor beta chains from one sample in a study of T cells in Graves' hyperthyroidism and ophthalmopathy. Via MiXCR, TCRdb re-called the multiplex PCR reads, giving one row per CDR3 protein. The table includes fewer than 900,000 distinct CDR3 sequences, about 19% detected once. Material: blood. The receptors originated from a woman aged 45-65 years with Graves' hyperthyroidism that later progressed to Graves' ophthalmopathy. Both conserved end residues are part of each CDR3. A D gene is named only where the DNA matches it firmly. Where a row states a size, it is once, few, many or the class of an expanded clone; other rows omit it.

j_gene: TRBJ1-1; abundance: many; d_gene: TRBD1; v_gene: TRBV29-1; CDR3nt: TGCAGCGTTGACCCGGACAGGGGGCGAGGCGGCACTGAAGCTTTCTTT; CDR3aa: CSVDPDRGRGGTEAFF
j_gene: TRBJ1-2; abundance: NA; d_gene: TRBD1; v_gene: TRBV29-1; CDR3nt: TGCAGCGTTGCGGGACAGGGGTACAGTGGCTACACCTTC; CDR3aa: CSVAGQGYSGYTF
j_gene: TRBJ2-2; abundance: NA; d_gene: TRBD1; v_gene: TRBV12-3/TRBV12-4; CDR3nt: TGTGCCAGCAGACGGGAAACAGGGGCTGGGACCGGGGAGCTGTTTTTT; CDR3aa: CASRRETGAGTGELFF
j_gene: TRBJ2-1; abundance: few; d_gene: TRBD2; v_gene: TRBV29-1; CDR3nt: TGCAGCCTATCGACTAGCGGGGCTTACAATGAGCAGTTCTTC; CDR3aa: CSLSTSGAYNEQFF
j_gene: TRBJ2-7; abundance: few; d_gene: NA; v_gene: TRBV9; CDR3nt: TGTGCCAGCAGCGTTGGGCCGGTTTTCGAGCAGTACTTC; CDR3aa: CASSVGPVFEQYF
j_gene: TRBJ2-5; abundance: NA; d_gene: NA; v_gene: TRBV11-1; CDR3nt: TGTGCCAGCAGCTTATGGGGAGGCCCACAAGAGACCCAGTACTTC; CDR3aa: CASSLWGGPQETQYF
j_gene: TRBJ2-5; abundance: many; d_gene: NA; v_gene: TRBV3-1; CDR3nt: TGTGCCAGCCACCACAGGGGAGGGGCAGAGACCCAGTACTTC; CDR3aa: CASHHRGGAETQYF
j_gene: TRBJ1-2; abundance: many; d_gene: NA; v_gene: TRBV12-3/TRBV12-4; CDR3nt: TGTGCCAGCAGCCGAGGGTTGCACTATGGCTACACCTTC; CDR3aa: CASSRGLHYGYTF
j_gene: TRBJ1-2; abundance: many; d_gene: NA; v_gene: TRBV2; CDR3nt: TGTGCCAGCAGCGTTTCGCCAGGTTTTAACTATGGCTACACCTTC; CDR3aa: CASSVSPGFNYGYTF
j_gene: TRBJ1-4; abundance: few; d_gene: NA; v_gene: TRBV20-1; CDR3nt: TGCAGTGTGGGTCGGGGGTTTAATGAAAAACTGTTTTTT; CDR3aa: CSVGRGFNEKLFF
j_gene: TRBJ2-2; abundance: few; d_gene: NA; v_gene: TRBV12-3/TRBV12-4; CDR3nt: TGTGCCAGCACAACCGCCGGGGAGCTGTTTTTT; CDR3aa: CASTTAGELFF
j_gene: TRBJ1-1; abundance: many; d_gene: NA; v_gene: TRBV9; CDR3nt: TGTGCCAGCAGCCCCCGGGGTGGGGGGAACACTGAAGCTTTCTTT; CDR3aa: CASSPRGGGNTEAFF
j_gene: TRBJ1-2; abundance: few; d_gene: TRBD1; v_gene: TRBV5-4; CDR3nt: TGTGCCAGCAGCGGCCGGGACAGCGTCTATGGCTACACCTTC; CDR3aa: CASSGRDSVYGYTF
j_gene: TRBJ1-1; abundance: NA; d_gene: NA; v_gene: TRBV5-1; CDR3nt: TGCGCCAGCAGCTGGACGCGGTCCACTGAAGCTTTCTTT; CDR3aa: CASSWTRSTEAFF
j_gene: TRBJ2-3; abundance: NA; d_gene: TRBD1; v_gene: TRBV29-1; CDR3nt: TGCAGCGTTGGGCAGGGGGCTTCAGTGACAGATACGCAGTATTTT; CDR3aa: CSVGQGASVTDTQYF
j_gene: TRBJ2-2; abundance: NA; d_gene: TRBD1; v_gene: TRBV29-1; CDR3nt: TGCAGCGTTGAAGAAGGGACAGGTTTATACACCGGGGAGCTGTTTTTT; CDR3aa: CSVEEGTGLYTGELFF
j_gene: TRBJ2-1; abundance: NA; d_gene: TRBD2; v_gene: TRBV6-9; CDR3nt: TGTGCCAGCAGTTCAACCGCTCTAGCGGGGGGGCTCTATGAGCAGTTCTTC; CDR3aa: CASSSTALAGGLYEQFF
j_gene: TRBJ2-3; abundance: many; d_gene: NA; v_gene: TRBV12-3/TRBV12-4; CDR3nt: TGTGCCAGCAGTCTCGGACTTAACACAGATACGCAGTATTTT; CDR3aa: CASSLGLNTDTQYF
j_gene: TRBJ2-2; abundance: many; d_gene: NA; v_gene: TRBV30; CDR3nt: TGTGCCTGGAGATATTCTACCGGGGAGCTGTTTTTT; CDR3aa: CAWRYSTGELFF
j_gene: TRBJ1-1; abundance: NA; d_gene: TRBD1; v_gene: TRBV20-1; CDR3nt: TGCAGTGCGGACCGCGGACAGGGGGCGACTGAAGCTTTCTTT; CDR3aa: CSADRGQGATEAFF
j_gene: TRBJ1-1; abundance: few; d_gene: TRBD1; v_gene: TRBV19; CDR3nt: TGTGCCAGTACCGTGACAGGGATAGACACTGAAGCTTTCTTT; CDR3aa: CASTVTGIDTEAFF
j_gene: TRBJ1-1; abundance: NA; d_gene: NA; v_gene: TRBV7-6; CDR3nt: TGTGCCAGCAGAGGACCCTTGAACACTGAAGCTTTCTTT; CDR3aa: CASRGPLNTEAFF
j_gene: TRBJ2-7; abundance: few; d_gene: NA; v_gene: TRBV19; CDR3nt: TGTGCCAGTAGTCCAACAACGGCGGAGTTCTCCTACGAGCAGTACTTC; CDR3aa: CASSPTTAEFSYEQYF
j_gene: TRBJ1-2; abundance: NA; d_gene: TRBD1; v_gene: TRBV20-1; CDR3nt: TGCAGTGCAGGGACAGGGGTTACATGGGATGGCTACACCTTC; CDR3aa: CSAGTGVTWDGYTF
j_gene: TRBJ1-1; abundance: NA; d_gene: NA; v_gene: TRBV6-1; CDR3nt: TGTGCCAGCAGTGACTGGGAAACGGGAGCTTTCTTT; CDR3aa: CASSDWETGAFF
j_gene: TRBJ1-5; abundance: NA; d_gene: TRBD1; v_gene: TRBV27; CDR3nt: TGTGCCAGCAGTTTATCTGGGACAGGGATTAATCAGCCCCAGCATTTT; CDR3aa: CASSLSGTGINQPQHF
j_gene: TRBJ2-1; abundance: NA; d_gene: NA; v_gene: TRBV9; CDR3nt: TGTGCCAGCAGCGTAGGGACAGTGGGGGGGCAGTTCTTC; CDR3aa: CASSVGTVGGQFF
j_gene: TRBJ2-7; abundance: many; d_gene: NA; v_gene: TRBV12-3/TRBV12-4; CDR3nt: TGTGCCAGCAGTCCTACCGCGGACTACGAGCAGTACTTC; CDR3aa: CASSPTADYEQYF
j_gene: TRBJ1-2; abundance: few; d_gene: TRBD1; v_gene: TRBV6-5; CDR3nt: TGTGCCAGCAGTTCTCAGGACAGGGCGCGCCATGGCTACACCTTC; CDR3aa: CASSSQDRARHGYTF
j_gene: TRBJ1-1; abundance: NA; d_gene: NA; v_gene: TRBV7-2; CDR3nt: TGTGGCAGCAGCCGGCTGACCGGGGACGGCACCACTGAAGCTTTCTTT; CDR3aa: CGSSRLTGDGTTEAFF
j_gene: TRBJ1-5; abundance: few; d_gene: NA; v_gene: TRBV5-1; CDR3nt: TGCGCCAGCAGCTTGGAGCCTCAAGAGGGAGTTCAGCCCCAGCATTTT; CDR3aa: CASSLEPQEGVQPQHF
j_gene: TRBJ1-5; abundance: few; d_gene: NA; v_gene: TRBV5-4; CDR3nt: TGTGCCAGCAGCTTGGGCGGAGGACGTGATCAGCCCCAGCATTTT; CDR3aa: CASSLGGGRDQPQHF
j_gene: TRBJ1-1; abundance: NA; d_gene: NA; v_gene: TRBV7-3; CDR3nt: TGTGCCAGCAGCTTAAGGGGGGGGCCGTCGAACACTGAAGCTTTCTTT; CDR3aa: CASSLRGGPSNTEAFF
j_gene: TRBJ1-1; abundance: few; d_gene: NA; v_gene: TRBV19; CDR3nt: TGTGCCAGTAGATCCGCAGGGGCAAAAACTGAAGCTTTCTTT; CDR3aa: CASRSAGAKTEAFF
j_gene: TRBJ2-7; abundance: NA; d_gene: TRBD1; v_gene: TRBV11-2; CDR3nt: TGTGCCAGCAGCAGAATGACAGGGGGCAACTACGAGCAGTACTTC; CDR3aa: CASSRMTGGNYEQYF
j_gene: TRBJ1-5; abundance: few; d_gene: NA; v_gene: TRBV5-8; CDR3nt: TGTGCCAGCAGCTTGGAGGTCGGGATGAGCAATCAGCCCCAGCATTTT; CDR3aa: CASSLEVGMSNQPQHF
j_gene: TRBJ2-5; abundance: few; d_gene: TRBD2; v_gene: TRBV4-1; CDR3nt: TGCGCCAGCAGCCAAGATGGGAGCGGGGGTTTCCAAGAGACCCAGTACTTC; CDR3aa: CASSQDGSGGFQETQYF
j_gene: TRBJ1-1; abundance: NA; d_gene: TRBD1; v_gene: TRBV19; CDR3nt: TGTGCCAGTCTATTTACAGGGGTTCGCACTGAAGCTTTCTTT; CDR3aa: CASLFTGVRTEAFF
j_gene: TRBJ1-2; abundance: many; d_gene: NA; v_gene: TRBV18; CDR3nt: TGTGCCAGCTCACCACCGCAGGGTGTCTATGGCTACACCTTC; CDR3aa: CASSPPQGVYGYTF